This T cell receptor beta chain derives from a study of OX40 agonist ivuxolimab in advanced cancers. Background on the study: The study enrolled dose-escalation patients with hepatocellular carcinoma, melanoma, renal cell or head and neck cancer. Participants could have had prior anti-PD-1, anti-PD-L1 or anti-CTLA-4 therapy, and about 37% had some. One hepatocellular carcinoma and two cutaneous melanoma patients partially responded.

With respect to this clone: Its target is not known.

Whole-study results and caveats: The study did not work out the antigen specificity of the expanded peripheral T cells.

Trimming stripped 0 bases from V and 1 base from J, with 7 bases between. From germline, CDR1 is SGHTA and CDR2 FQGNSA. CDR3 length: 16 residues. Measured with immunoSEQ multiplex PCR; TCRdb has only the in-frame clones, and not every one. There are about 57,000 clones in the sample; 65% to 85% occur only once, and over 3% lies in the top ten. This specimen was CD4+ or CD8+ T cells sorted from blood, taken in a trial of the OX40 agonist ivuxolimab. V is TRBV7-2 and J is TRBJ2-6; D is possibly TRBD1 (5 bases). This receptor was identified in an adult with an advanced solid tumor such as melanoma, head and neck, liver or kidney cancer. CDR3 coding DNA: TGTGCCAGCAGCTTAGCGGGGCGGTCTGGGGCCAACGTCCTGACTTTC. Translated: CASSLAGRSGANVLTF.